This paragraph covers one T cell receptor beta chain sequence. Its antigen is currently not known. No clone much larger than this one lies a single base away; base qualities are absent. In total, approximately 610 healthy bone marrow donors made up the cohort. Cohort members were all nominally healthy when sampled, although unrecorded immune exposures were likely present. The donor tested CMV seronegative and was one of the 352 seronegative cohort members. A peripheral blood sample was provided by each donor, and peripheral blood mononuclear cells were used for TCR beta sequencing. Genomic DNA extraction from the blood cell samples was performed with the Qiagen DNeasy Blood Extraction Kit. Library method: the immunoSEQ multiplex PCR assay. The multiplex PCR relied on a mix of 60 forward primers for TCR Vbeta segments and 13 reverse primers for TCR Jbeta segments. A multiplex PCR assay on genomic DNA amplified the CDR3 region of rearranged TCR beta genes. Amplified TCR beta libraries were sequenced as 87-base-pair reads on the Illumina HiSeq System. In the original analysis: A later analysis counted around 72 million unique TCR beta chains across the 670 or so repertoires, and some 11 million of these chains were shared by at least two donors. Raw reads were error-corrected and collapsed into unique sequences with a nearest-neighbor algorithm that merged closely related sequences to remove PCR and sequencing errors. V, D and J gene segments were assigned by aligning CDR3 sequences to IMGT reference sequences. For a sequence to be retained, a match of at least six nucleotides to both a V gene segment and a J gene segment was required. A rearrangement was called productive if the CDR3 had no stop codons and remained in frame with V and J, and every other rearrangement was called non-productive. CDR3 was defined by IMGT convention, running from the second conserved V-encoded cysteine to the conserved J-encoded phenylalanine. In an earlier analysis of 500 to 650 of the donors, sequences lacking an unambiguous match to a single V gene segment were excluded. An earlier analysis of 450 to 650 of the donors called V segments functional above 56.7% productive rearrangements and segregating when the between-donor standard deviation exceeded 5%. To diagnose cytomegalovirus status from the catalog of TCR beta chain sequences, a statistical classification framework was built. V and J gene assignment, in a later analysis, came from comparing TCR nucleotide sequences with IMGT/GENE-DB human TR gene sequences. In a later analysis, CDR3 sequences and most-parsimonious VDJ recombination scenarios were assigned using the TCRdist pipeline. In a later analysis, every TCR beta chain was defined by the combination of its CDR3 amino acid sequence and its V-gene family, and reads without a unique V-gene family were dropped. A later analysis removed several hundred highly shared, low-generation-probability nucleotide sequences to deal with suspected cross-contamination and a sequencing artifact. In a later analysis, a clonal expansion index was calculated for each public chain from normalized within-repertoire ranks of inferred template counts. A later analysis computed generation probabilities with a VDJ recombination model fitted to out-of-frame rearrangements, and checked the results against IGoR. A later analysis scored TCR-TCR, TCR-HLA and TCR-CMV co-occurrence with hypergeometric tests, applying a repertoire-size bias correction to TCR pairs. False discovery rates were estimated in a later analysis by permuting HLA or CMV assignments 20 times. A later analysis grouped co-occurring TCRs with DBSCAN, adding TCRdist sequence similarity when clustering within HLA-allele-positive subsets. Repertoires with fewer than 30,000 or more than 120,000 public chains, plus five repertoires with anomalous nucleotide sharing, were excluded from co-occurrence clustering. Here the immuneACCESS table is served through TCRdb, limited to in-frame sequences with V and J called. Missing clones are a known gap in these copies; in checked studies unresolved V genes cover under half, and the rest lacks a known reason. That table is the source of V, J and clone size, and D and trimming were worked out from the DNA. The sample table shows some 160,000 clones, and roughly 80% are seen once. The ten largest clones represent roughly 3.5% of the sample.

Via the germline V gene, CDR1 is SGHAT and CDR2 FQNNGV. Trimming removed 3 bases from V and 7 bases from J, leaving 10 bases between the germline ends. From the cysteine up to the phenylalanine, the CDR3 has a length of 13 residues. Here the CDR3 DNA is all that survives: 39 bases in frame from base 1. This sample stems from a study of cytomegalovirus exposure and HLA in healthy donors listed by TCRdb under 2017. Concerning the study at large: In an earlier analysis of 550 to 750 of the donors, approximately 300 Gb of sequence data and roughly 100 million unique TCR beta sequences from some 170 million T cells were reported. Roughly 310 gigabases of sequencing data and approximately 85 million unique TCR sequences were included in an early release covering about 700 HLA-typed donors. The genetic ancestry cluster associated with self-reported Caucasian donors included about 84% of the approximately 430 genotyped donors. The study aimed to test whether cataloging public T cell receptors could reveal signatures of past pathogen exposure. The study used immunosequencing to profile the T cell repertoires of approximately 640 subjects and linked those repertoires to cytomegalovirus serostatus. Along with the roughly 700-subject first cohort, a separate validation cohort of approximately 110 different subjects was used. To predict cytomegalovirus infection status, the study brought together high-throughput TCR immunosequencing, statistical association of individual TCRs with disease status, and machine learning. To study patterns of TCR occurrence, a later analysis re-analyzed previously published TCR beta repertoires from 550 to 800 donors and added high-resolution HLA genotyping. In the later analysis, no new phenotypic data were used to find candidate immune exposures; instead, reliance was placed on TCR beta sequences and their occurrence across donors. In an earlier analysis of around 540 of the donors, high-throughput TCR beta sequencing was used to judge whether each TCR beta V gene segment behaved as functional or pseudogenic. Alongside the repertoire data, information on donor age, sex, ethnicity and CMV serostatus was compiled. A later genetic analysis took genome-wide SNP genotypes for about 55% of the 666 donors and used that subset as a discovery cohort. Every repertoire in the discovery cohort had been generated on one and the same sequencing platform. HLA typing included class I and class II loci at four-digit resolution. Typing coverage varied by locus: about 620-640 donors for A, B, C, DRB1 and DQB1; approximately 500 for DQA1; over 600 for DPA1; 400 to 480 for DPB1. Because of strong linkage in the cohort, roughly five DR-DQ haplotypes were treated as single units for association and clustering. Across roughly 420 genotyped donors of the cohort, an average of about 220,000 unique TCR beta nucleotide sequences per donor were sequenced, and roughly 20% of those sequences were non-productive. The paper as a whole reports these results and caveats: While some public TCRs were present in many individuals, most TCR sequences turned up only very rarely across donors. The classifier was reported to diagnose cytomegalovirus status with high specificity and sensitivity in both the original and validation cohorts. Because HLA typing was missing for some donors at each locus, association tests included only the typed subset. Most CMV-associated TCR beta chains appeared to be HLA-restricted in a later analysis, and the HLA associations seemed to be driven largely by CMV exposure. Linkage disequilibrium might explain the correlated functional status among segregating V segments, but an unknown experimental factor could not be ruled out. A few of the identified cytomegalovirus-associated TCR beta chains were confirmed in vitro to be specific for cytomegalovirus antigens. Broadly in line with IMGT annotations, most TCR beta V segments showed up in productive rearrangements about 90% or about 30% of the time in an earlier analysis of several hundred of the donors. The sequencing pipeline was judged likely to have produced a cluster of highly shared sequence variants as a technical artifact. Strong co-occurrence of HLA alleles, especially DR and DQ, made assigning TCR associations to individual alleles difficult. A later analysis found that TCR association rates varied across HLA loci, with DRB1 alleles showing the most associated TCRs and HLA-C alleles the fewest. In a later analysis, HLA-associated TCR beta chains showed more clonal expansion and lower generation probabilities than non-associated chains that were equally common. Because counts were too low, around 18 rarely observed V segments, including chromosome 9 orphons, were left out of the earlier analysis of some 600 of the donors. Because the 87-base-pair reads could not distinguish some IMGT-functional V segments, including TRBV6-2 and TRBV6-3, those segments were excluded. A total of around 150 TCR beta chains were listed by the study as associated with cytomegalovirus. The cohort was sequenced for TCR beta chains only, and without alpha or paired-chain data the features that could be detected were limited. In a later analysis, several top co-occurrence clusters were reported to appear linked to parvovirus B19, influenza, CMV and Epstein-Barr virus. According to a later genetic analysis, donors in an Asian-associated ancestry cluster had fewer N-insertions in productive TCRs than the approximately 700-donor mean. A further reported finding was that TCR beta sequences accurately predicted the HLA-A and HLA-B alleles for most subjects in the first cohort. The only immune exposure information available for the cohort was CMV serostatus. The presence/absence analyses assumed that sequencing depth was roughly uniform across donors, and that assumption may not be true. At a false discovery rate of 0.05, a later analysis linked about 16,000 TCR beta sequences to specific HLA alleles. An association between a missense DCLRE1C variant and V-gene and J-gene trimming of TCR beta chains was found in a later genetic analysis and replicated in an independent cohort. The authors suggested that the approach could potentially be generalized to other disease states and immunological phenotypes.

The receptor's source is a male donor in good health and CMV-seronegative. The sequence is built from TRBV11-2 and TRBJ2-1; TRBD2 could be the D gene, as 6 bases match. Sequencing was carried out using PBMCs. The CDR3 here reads CASSFEGRNEQFF. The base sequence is TGTGCCAGCAGCTTTGAGGGGAGGAATGAGCAGTTCTTC.